This paragraph reports one TCR beta chain. The data were taken from a study of blood T cell repertoires in COVID-19. About the study: There were acute and convalescent COVID-19 samples, and they came from the United States, Italy and Spain. From T cells, B-cell-depleted T cells, or PBMCs came the material, which was cDNA or gDNA.

Germline V gene lookup returns CDR1 SEHNR and CDR2 FQNEAQ (reference sequence). The CDR3 covers 14 residues. The ends lost 3 bases at V and 3 bases at J; junction bases unmatched: 3. Original processing notes: Quantification of nucleated cells was approximated via reference gene primer amplification. The data were produced by immunoSEQ multiplex PCR, yet TCRdb's version contains in-frame clones alone and is incomplete. V, J and clone size reflect that table, while D and trimming were determined from the DNA. The repertoire holds 120,000 or so clones, with roughly 85% as singletons. Sequenced input: peripheral blood. The sequence derives from a human donor in a cohort sampled during active COVID-19. The chain has TRBV7-9 and TRBJ2-5; 8 positions match TRBD1. CDR3 loop: CASSFDRGKETQYF. In DNA form, the CDR3 reads TGTGCCAGCAGCTTCGACAGGGGAAAAGAGACCCAGTACTTC.